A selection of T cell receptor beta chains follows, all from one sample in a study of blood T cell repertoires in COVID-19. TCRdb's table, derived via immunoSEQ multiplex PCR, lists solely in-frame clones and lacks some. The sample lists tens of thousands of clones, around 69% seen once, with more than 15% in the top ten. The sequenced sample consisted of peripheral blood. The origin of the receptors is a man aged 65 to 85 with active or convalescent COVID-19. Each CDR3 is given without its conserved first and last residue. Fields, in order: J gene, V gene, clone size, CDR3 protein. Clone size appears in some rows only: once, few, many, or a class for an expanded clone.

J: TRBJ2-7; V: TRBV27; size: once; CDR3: ASSLTRTGGYEQY
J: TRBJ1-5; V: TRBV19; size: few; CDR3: ASSPRNQPQH
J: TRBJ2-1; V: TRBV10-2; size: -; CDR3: ASRRGFGGASDEQF
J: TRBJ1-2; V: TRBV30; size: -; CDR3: AWRSAGGYT
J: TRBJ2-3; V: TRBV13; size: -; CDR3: ASSPGTSGVRDTQY
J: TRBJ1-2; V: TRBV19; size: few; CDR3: ASRSAAANYGYT
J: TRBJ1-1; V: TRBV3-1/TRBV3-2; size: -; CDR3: ASSQVISTEAF
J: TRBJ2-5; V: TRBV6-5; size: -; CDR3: ASSNRDQETQY
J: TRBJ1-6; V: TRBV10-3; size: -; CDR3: AISGSREGNSPLH
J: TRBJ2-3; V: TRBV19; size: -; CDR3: ASTPSRRDTQY
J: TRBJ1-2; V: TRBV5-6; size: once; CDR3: ASSLQGQGYNYGYT
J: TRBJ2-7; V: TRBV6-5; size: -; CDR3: ASSRVRGEQY
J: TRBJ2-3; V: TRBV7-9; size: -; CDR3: ASSLGLRVSTDTQY
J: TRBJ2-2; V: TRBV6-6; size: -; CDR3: ASSSIRGGELF
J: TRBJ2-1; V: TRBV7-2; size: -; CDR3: ASSFVGLAGGGSYNEQF
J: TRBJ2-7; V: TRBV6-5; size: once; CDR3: ASSYGRGDSYEQY
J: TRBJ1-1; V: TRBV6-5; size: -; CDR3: ASLFSAEAF
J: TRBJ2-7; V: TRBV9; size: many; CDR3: ASNQGSGGYEQY
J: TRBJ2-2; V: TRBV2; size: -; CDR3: ASSLSVTGELF
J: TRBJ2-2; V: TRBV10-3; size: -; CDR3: AISNTGLNTGELF
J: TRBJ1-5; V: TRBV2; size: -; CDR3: ASSVRDRGEQPQH
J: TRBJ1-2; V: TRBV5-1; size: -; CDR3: ASSAFPQTGYGYT
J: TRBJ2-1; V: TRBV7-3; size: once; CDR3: ASSQSPGQEYNEQF
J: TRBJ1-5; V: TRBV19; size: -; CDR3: ASSIDLGWGQTNQPQH
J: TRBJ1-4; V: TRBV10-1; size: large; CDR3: ASSLDREKLF
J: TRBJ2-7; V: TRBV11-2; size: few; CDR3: ASSLAGYEQY
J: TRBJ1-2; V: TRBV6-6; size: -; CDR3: ASSLTGDRGYT
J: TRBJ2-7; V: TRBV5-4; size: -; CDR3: ASSDGQGSYEQY
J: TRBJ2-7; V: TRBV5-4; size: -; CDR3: ASSFLQGRQY
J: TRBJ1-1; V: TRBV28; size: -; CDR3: ASRIPGEADVAF
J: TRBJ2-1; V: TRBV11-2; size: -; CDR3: ASFQGASAQF